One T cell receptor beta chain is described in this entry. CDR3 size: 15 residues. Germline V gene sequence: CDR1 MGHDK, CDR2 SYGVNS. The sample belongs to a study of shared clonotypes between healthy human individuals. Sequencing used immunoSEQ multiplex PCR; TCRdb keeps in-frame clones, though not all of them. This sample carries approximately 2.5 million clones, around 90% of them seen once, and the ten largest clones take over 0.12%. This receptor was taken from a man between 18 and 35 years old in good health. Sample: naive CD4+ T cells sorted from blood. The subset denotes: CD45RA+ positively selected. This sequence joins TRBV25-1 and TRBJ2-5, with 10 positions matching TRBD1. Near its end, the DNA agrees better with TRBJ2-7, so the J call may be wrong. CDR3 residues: CASSELGQGRNEQYF. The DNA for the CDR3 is TGTGCCAGCAGTGAACTGGGACAGGGGAGGAACGAGCAGTACTTC.